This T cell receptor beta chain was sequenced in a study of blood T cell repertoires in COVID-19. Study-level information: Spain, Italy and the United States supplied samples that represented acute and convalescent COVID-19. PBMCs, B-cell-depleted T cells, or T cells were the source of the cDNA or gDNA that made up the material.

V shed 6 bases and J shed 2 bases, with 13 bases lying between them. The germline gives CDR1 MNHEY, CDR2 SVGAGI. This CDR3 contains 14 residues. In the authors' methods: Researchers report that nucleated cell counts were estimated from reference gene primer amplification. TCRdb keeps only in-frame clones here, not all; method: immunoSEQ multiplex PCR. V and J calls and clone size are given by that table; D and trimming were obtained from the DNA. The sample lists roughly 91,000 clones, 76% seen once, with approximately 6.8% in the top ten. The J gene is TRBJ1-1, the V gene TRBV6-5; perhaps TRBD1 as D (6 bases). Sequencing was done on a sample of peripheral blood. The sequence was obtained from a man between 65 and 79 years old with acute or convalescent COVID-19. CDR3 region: CASRRDGTNTEAFF. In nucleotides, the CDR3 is TGTGCCAGCAGGAGGGACGGGACAAACACTGAAGCTTTCTTT.